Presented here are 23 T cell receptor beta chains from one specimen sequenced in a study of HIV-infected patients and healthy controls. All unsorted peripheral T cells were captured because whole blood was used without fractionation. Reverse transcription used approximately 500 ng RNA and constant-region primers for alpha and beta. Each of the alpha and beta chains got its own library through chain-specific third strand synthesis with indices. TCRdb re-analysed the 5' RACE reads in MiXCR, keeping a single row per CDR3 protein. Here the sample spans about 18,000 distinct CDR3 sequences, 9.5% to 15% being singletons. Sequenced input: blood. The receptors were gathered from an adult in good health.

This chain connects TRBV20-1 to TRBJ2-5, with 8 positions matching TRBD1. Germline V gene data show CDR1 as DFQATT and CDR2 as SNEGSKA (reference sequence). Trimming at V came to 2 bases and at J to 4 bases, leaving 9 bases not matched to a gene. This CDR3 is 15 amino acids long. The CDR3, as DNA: TGCAGTGCTAGACAGCCCAACACAGGGGGAGAGACCCAGTACTTC. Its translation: CSARQPNTGGETQYF.

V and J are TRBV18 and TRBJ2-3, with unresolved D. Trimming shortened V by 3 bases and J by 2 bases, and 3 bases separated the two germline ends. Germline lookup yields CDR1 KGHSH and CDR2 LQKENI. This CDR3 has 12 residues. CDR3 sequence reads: CASSPTTDTQYF. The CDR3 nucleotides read TGTGCCAGCTCACCGACCACAGATACGCAGTATTTT.

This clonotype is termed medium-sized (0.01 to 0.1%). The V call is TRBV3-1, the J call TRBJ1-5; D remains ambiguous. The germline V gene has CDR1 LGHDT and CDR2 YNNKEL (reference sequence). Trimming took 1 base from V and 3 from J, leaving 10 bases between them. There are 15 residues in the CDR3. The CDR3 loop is CASSQVVGNNQPQHF. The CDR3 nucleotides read TGTGCCAGCAGCCAAGTAGTCGGAAACAATCAGCCCCAGCATTTT. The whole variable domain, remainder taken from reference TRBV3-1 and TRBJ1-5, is DTAVSQTPKYLVTQMGNDKSIKCEQNLGHDTMYWYKQDSKKFLKIMFSYNNKELIINETVPNRFSPKSPDKAHLNLHINSLELGDSAVYFCASSQVVGNNQPQHFGDGTRLSIL.

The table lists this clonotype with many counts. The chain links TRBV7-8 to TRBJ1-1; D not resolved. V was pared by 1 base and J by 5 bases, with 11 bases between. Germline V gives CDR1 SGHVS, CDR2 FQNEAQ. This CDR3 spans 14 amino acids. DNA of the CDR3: TGTGCCAGCAGCTTAGATGAGGGAAGGACTGAAGCTTTCTTT. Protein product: CASSLDEGRTEAFF.

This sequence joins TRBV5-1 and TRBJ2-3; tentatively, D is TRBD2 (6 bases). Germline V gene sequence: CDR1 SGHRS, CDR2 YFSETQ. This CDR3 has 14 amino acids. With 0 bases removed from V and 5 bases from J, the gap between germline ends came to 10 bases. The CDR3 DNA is TGCGCCAGCAGCTTGGCACTAGCAGAAGATACGCAGTATTTT. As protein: CASSLALAEDTQYF. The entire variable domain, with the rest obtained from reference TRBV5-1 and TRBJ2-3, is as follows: KAGVTQTPRYLIKTRGQQVTLSCSPISGHRSVSWYQQTPGQGLQFLFEYFSETQRNKGNFPGRFSGRQFSNSRSEMNVSTLELGDSALYLCASSLALAEDTQYFGPGTRLTVL.

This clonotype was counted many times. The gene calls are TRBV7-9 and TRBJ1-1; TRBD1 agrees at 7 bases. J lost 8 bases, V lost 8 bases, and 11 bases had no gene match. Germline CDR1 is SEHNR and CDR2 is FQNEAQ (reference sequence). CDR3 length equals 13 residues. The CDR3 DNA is TGTGCCAGCGGGACACAGGGGATGGTAGAAGCTTTCTTT. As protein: CASGTQGMVEAFF.

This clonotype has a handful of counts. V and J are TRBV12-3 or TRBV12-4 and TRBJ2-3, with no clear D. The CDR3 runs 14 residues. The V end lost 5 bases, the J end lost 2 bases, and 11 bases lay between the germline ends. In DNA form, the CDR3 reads TGTGCCAGCAGTCGGACGAGAATCACAGATACGCAGTATTTT. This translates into CASSRTRITDTQYF.

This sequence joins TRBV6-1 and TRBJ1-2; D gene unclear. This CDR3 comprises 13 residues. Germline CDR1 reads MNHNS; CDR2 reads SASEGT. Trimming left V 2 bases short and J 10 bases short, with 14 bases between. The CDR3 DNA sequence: TGTGCCAGCAGTGAACAGACGCGGGAAGACTACACCTTC. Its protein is CASSEQTREDYTF.

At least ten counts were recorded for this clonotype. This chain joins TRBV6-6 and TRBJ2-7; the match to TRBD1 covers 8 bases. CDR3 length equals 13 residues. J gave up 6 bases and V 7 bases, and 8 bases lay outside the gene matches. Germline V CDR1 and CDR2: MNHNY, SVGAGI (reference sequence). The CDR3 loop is CASTGTGFLEQYF. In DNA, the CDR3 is TGTGCCAGCACTGGGACAGGATTCCTCGAGCAGTACTTC.

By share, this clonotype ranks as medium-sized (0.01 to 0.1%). In DNA, the CDR3 is TGTGCCAGCAGGCACCCGCCGGACATTGTGAACACTGAAGCTTTCTTT. This gives the protein CASRHPPDIVNTEAFF. This chain uses TRBV11-2 with TRBJ1-1, with D possibly matching TRBD1 (5 bases). The germline gives CDR1 SGHAT, CDR2 FQNNGV. Trimming took 6 bases from V and 0 from J, leaving 17 bases between them. CDR3 length: 16 amino acids.

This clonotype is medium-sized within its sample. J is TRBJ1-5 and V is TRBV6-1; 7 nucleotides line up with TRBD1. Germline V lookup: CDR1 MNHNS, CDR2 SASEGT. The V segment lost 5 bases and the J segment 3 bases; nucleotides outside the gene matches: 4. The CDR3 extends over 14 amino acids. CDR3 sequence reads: CASSYTGDNQPQHF. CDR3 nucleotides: TGTGCCAGCAGTTATACAGGGGACAATCAGCCCCAGCATTTT.

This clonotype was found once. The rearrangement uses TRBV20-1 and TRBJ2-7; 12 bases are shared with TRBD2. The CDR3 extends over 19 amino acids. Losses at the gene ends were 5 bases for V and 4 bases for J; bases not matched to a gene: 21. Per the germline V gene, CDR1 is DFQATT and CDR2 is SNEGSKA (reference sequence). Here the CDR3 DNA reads TGCAGTGCTCGGGGGAGACTAGCGGGGGTTCAGAGCCCTCAGTACGAGCAGTACTTC. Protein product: CSARGRLAGVQSPQYEQYF.

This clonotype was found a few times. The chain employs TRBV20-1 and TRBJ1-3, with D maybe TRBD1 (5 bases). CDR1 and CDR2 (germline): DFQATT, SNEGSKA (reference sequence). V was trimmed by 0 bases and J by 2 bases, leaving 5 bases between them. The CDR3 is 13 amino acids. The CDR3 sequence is CSAREGAGNTIYF. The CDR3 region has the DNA TGCAGTGCTAGAGAAGGGGCTGGAAACACCATATATTTT.

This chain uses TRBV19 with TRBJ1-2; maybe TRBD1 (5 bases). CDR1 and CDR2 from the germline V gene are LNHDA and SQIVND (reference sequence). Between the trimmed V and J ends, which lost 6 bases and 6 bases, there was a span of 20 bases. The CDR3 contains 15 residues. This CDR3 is CASRKRLGPRDGYTF. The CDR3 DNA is TGTGCCAGTAGAAAACGCCTAGGCCCCAGGGATGGCTACACCTTC.

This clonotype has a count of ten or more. The CDR3 nucleotides are TGTGCCAGCAGCTTACGACGGGGGAGCTCTGGAAACACCATATATTTT. This sequence encodes CASSLRRGSSGNTIYF. The chain joins TRBV7-9 to TRBJ1-3; D might be TRBD1 (5 bases). Germline V gene sequence: CDR1 SEHNR, CDR2 FQNEAQ (reference sequence). The V end lost 2 bases, the J end lost 0 bases, and 11 bases lay between the germline ends. The CDR3 covers 16 residues.

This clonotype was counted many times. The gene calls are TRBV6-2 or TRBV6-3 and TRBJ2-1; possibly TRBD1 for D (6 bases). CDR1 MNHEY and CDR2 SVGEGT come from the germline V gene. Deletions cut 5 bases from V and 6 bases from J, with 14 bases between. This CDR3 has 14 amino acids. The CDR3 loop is CASSHNRQVNEQFF. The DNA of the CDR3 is TGTGCCAGCAGTCACAATAGACAGGTCAATGAGCAGTTCTTC.

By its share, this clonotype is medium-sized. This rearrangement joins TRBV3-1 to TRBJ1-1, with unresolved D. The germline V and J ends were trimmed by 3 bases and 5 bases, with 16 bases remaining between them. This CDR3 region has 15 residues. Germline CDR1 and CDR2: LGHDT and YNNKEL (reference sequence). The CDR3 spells CASSQTLTLRTEAFF. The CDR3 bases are TGTGCCAGCAGCCAGACTCTTACGCTGAGGACTGAAGCTTTCTTT.

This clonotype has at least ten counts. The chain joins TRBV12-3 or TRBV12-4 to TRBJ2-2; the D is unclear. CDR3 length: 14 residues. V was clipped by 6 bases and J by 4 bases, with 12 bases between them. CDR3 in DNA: TGTGCCAGCAGAAAAGCTGAACGCACCGGGGAGCTGTTTTTT. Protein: CASRKAERTGELFF.

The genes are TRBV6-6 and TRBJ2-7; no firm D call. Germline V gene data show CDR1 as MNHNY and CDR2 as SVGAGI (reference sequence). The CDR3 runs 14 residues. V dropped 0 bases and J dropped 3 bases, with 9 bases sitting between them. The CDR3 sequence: CASSYSFARYEQYF. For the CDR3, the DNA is TGTGCCAGCAGTTACTCGTTCGCCCGCTACGAGCAGTACTTC.

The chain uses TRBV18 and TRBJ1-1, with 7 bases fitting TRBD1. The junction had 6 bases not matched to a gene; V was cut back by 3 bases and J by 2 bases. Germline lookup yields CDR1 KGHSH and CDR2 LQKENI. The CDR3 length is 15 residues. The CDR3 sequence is CASSPTGPPNTEAFF. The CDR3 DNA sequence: TGTGCCAGCTCACCGACAGGGCCCCCTAACACTGAAGCTTTCTTT.

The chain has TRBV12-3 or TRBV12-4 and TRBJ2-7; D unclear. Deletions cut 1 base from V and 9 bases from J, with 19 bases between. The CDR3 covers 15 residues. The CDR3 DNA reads TGTGCCAGCAGTTTAGACCTCCGGGCTCCGGTGGGGCAGTACTTC. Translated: CASSLDLRAPVGQYF.

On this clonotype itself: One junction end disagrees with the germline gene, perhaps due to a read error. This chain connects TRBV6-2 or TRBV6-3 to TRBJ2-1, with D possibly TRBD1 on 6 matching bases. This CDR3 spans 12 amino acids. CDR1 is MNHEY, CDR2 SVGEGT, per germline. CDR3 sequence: CASSYHLRGTIF. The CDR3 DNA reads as TGTGCCAGCAGTTATCACCTAAGAGGGACAATCTTC.

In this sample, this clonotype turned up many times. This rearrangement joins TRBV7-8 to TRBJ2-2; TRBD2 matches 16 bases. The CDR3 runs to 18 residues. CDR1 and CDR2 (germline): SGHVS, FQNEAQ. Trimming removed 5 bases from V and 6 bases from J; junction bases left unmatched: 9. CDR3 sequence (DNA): TGTGCCAGCAGCACAAGGGGACTAGCGGGGGGGCCCCCCGGGGAGCTGTTTTTT. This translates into CASSTRGLAGGPPGELFF.